The T cell receptor beta chain described here comes from a study of blood T cell repertoires in COVID-19. Study overall: In each case, the material was cDNA or gDNA derived from T cells, B-cell-depleted T cells, or PBMCs.

In the original analysis: Estimates of nucleated cell counts were drawn from the amplification of reference gene primers. Measured with immunoSEQ multiplex PCR; TCRdb has only the in-frame clones, and not every one. V and J calls and clone size are those listed in that table; D and trimming were worked out from the DNA. In the table there are about 250,000 clones, 70% to 90% of which are singletons. Germline loops: CDR1 SGHNT, CDR2 YYREEE (reference sequence). This CDR3 region has 15 residues. Trimming cost V 4 bases and J 3 bases, with 13 bases left between them. This sequence joins TRBV5-4 and TRBJ2-2; TRBD1 might be the D (6 bases). The TCR was taken from an elderly man with acute or convalescent COVID-19. Input material: peripheral blood. The CDR3 sequence: CASSPSRGYTGELFF. The CDR3 DNA reads as TGTGCCAGCAGCCCCTCCAGGGGATACACCGGGGAGCTGTTTTTT.